These 18 T cell receptor beta chains originate from one sample sequenced in a study of shared clonotypes between healthy human individuals. Only in-frame clones appear in the TCRdb table, and some are missing; sequencing was by immunoSEQ multiplex PCR. The sample lists about 120,000 clones; 68% were seen once. The source material was memory CD8+ T cells sorted from blood. Subset noted: CD45RO+ cells pooled with CCR7-negative TemRA cells. The receptors stem from a woman in her thirties in good health.

The chain carries TRBV4-2 and TRBJ2-3, with 9 bases identical to TRBD2. The germline gives CDR1 LGHNA, CDR2 YNFKEQ. Losses at the gene ends were 3 bases for V and 4 bases for J; bases not matched to a gene: 8. The CDR3 length is 16 residues. CDR3 region: CASSQGTSMGADTQYF. The CDR3, as DNA: TGTGCCAGCAGCCAGGGGACTAGCATGGGGGCAGATACGCAGTATTTT.

This clone came up many times. This likely reflects a read error, since a far larger clone is one base away. This chain links TRBV4-2 with TRBJ1-5; D may be TRBD1 (6 bases). CDR3 length: 14 residues. The V end lost 1 base, the J end lost 7 bases, and 11 bases lay between the germline ends. Germline CDR1 and CDR2: LGHNA and YNFKEQ. The CDR3 coding sequence is TGTGCCAGCAGCCAAGTAGCGGACAGACAGCCCCAGCATTTT. It specifies CASSQVADRQPQHF.

V usage is TRBV28 and J usage is TRBJ1-5, with D unresolved. This CDR3 has 17 residues. In germline, CDR1 is MDHEN, CDR2 SYDVKM. V was pared by 10 bases and J by 5 bases, with 27 bases between. Written as DNA, the CDR3 is TGTGCCATCTCAGCTGCGGTCTCCGTATGGTGGCATCAGCCCCAGCATTTT. Its translation: CAISAAVSVWWHQPQHF. The whole variable domain, filled in from reference TRBV28 and TRBJ1-5, reads DVKVTQSSRYLVKRTGEKVFLECVQDMDHENMFWYRQDPGLGLRLIYFSYDVKMKEKGDIPEGYSVSREKKERFSLILESASTNQTSMYLCAISAAVSVWWHQPQHFGDGTRLSIL.

This clone appeared a few times. This chain links TRBV27 with TRBJ1-6; TRBD1 matches 9 bases. J gave up 7 bases and V 0 bases, and 7 bases lay outside the gene matches. CDR1 MNHEY and CDR2 SMNVEV come from the germline V gene (reference sequence). The CDR3 has 17 residues. CDR3 protein: CASSLSRDRERNSPLHF. In DNA form, the CDR3 reads TGTGCCAGCAGTTTATCCCGGGACAGGGAACGCAATTCACCCCTCCACTTT.

In regard to this clone: A much more abundant neighbour one base away suggests this may be a read error. CDR3 loop: CTSSPRDTSYEQYF. The CDR3 nucleotides are TGCACCAGCAGCCCACGGGACACCTCCTACGAGCAGTACTTC. The rearrangement joins TRBV5-1 to TRBJ2-7; a possible D gene is TRBD1 (6 bases). Germline V gene sequence: CDR1 SGHRS, CDR2 YFSETQ. The CDR3 covers 14 residues.

This clone was recorded at least ten times. Other nucleotide sequences from this sample produce the same CDR3. The chain couples TRBV2 to TRBJ2-7; D remains ambiguous. The CDR3 has 10 residues. The V gene's germline CDR1 is SNHLY and CDR2 FYNNEI. Trimming stripped 6 bases from V and 6 bases from J, with 6 bases between. CDR3 in amino acids: CASRVGEQYF. CDR3 DNA sequence: TGTGCCAGCAGGGTAGGCGAGCAGTACTTC.

This sequence joins TRBV21-1 and TRBJ2-7; the D segment call TRBD2 is taken from the table without a DNA check. TRBV21-1 is a pseudogene locus. CDR3 length: 16 residues. The CDR3 DNA follows: TGTGCCAGCAGCACCCCGACTAGCGGGAGGACCTACGAGCAGTACTTC. Residues: CASSTPTSGRTYEQYF.

The chain carries TRBV5-4 and TRBJ2-1; 7 nucleotides align to TRBD2. Germline CDR1 SGHNT, CDR2 YYREEE (reference sequence). After removal of 6 bases from V and 2 bases from J, the junction contained 5 bases not matched to a gene. The CDR3 totals 14 residues. The CDR3 DNA is TGTGCCAGCACCAGGGAGGGCCCCTACAATGAGCAGTTCTTC. This codes for CASTREGPYNEQFF.

The chain is built from TRBV6-1 and TRBJ1-5; no firm D call. Germline V gene lookup returns CDR1 MNHNS and CDR2 SASEGT. The CDR3 loop spans 15 amino acids. With 2 bases removed from V and 3 bases from J, the gap between germline ends came to 11 bases. CDR3 sequence: CASSEPPSINQPQHF. CDR3 bases: TGTGCCAGCAGTGAACCACCCAGCATCAATCAGCCCCAGCATTTT.

The chain combines TRBV7-2 with TRBJ1-1; the match to TRBD1 covers 7 bases. This CDR3 region has 13 residues. Germline V gene sequence: CDR1 SGHTA, CDR2 FQGNSA. The J segment lost 4 bases and the V segment lost 5 bases, leaving 4 bases of the junction unmatched. CDR3 amino acids: CASSLTGVTEAFF. The CDR3 DNA is TGTGCCAGCAGCCTTACAGGGGTCACTGAAGCTTTCTTT.

The V gene is TRBV5-4, the J gene TRBJ2-3; tentative D call: TRBD2 (5 bases). CDR1 is SGHNT and CDR2 is YYREEE in the germline V gene (reference sequence). This CDR3 is 16 amino acids long. The V end was cut by 1 base, the J end by 5 bases, with 17 bases between. This CDR3 reads CASSLPRAGAIDTQYF. The CDR3 DNA reads TGTGCCAGCAGCTTGCCGCGGGCCGGAGCGATAGATACGCAGTATTTT.

CDR3 amino acids: CASSSRDSGSYEQYF. The CDR3 nucleotides are TGTGCCAGCAGCTCCAGAGATAGCGGGAGCTACGAGCAGTACTTC. The chain couples TRBV11-2 to TRBJ2-7; 9 nucleotides line up with TRBD2. This CDR3 comprises 15 residues. CDR1 is SGHAT, CDR2 FQNNGV, per germline. V dropped 4 bases and J dropped 3; count of bases not matched to a gene: 7.

The chain has TRBV7-6 and TRBJ2-2; weak D call: TRBD2 (9 bases). The CDR3 consists of 17 residues. V was pared by 5 bases and J by 4 bases, with 20 bases between. Germline V gives CDR1 SGHVS, CDR2 FNYEAQ. The CDR3 DNA follows: TGTGCCAGCAGCCAGGGGGCGGGAGGGCCGGGCACCGGGGAGCTGTTTTTT. Its translation: CASSQGAGGPGTGELFF.

To note about this clone: Additional DNA sequences in this sample encode the identical CDR3. The chain is built from TRBV27 and TRBJ2-7; 7 nucleotides line up with TRBD1. This CDR3 has 14 amino acids. The V gene end was trimmed by 8 bases and the J gene end by 3 bases; junction bases not matched to a gene: 10. Germline V gene sequence: CDR1 MNHEY, CDR2 SMNVEV (reference sequence). CDR3 bases: TGTGCCAGCTCTCCGACAGGGTCCAGCTACGAGCAGTACTTC. This sequence encodes CASSPTGSSYEQYF.

The chain recombines TRBV25-1 with TRBJ2-2, with D unresolved. Trimming left V 4 bases short and J 2 bases short, with 11 bases between. The length of the CDR3 is 15 residues. Looked up from germline, CDR1 is MGHDK and CDR2 is SYGVNS. CDR3 nucleotides: TGTGCCAGCAGTGTGGGAACCCCTAACACCGGGGAGCTGTTTTTT. Its translation is CASSVGTPNTGELFF.

Points on this clone: Since a much larger clone is just one base distant, this may be a read error. The V and J genes are TRBV6-4 and TRBJ2-1; 14 nucleotides agree with TRBD2. The germline V gene has CDR1 MRHNA and CDR2 SNTAGT. The CDR3 has 15 amino acids. The CDR3 reads CANSVGLAGDNEQFF. In DNA form, the CDR3 reads TGTGCCAACAGTGTGGGACTAGCGGGAGACAATGAGCAGTTCTTC.

As to this clone: This likely stems from a read error, as it lies one base from a far larger clone. This sample includes further DNA sequences coding for the same CDR3. CDR3 DNA: TGTGCCAGCAGCTTATTCAGTGGGACGGGGATTGACAATGAACAGTTCTTC. Its translation: CASSLFSGTGIDNEQFF. This rearrangement joins TRBV11-2 to TRBJ2-1; D possibly uses TRBD1 or TRBD2 (5 bases each). Germline assignment: CDR1 SGHAT and CDR2 FQNNGV. The CDR3 contains 17 residues.

This clone was seen only a few times. The rearrangement joins TRBV6-1 to TRBJ2-5, with 11 bases identical to TRBD2. In germline, CDR1 is MNHNS, CDR2 SASEGT. The length of the CDR3 is 15 residues. V was clipped by 3 bases and J by 5 bases; unmatched bases: 5. CDR3 DNA: TGTGCCAGCAGTGAGCTAGCGGGAGGTTTTGAGACCCAGTACTTC. Its protein product is CASSELAGGFETQYF.